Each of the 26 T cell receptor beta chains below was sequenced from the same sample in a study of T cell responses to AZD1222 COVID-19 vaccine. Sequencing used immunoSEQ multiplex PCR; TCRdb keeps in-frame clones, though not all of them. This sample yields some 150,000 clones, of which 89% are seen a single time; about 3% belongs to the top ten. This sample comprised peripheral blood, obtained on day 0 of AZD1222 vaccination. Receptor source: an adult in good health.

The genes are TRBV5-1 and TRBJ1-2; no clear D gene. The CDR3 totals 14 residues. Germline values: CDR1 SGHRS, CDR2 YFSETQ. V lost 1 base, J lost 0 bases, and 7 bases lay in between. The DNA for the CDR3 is TGCGCCAGCAGCTTGAGGGAATCTAACTATGGCTACACCTTC. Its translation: CASSLRESNYGYTF.

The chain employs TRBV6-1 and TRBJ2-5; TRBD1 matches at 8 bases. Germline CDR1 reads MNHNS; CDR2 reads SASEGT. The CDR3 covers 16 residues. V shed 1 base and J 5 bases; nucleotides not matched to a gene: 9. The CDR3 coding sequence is TGTGCCAGCAGTGAAGAGGGAGGACAGGGATGGGAGACCCAGTACTTC. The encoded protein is CASSEEGGQGWETQYF.

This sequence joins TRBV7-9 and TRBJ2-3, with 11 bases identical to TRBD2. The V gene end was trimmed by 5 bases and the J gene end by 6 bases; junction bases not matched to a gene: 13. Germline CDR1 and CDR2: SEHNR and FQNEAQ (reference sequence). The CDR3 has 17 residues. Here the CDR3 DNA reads TGTGCCAGCAGCCCAAGTGATCTAGCGGGGGGCCGGGATACGCAGTATTTT. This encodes CASSPSDLAGGRDTQYF.

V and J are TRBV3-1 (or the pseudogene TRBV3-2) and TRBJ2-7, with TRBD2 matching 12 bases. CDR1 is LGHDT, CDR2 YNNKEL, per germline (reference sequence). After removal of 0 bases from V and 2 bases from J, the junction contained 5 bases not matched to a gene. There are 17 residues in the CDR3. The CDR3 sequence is CASSQERTSGTPYEQYF. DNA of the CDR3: TGTGCCAGCAGCCAAGAAAGGACTAGCGGGACCCCCTACGAGCAGTACTTC.

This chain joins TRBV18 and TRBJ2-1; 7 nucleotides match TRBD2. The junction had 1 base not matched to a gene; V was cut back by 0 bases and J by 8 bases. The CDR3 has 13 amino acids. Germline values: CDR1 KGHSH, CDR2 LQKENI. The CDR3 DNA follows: TGTGCCAGCTCACCACCGGGAGGGGATGAGCAGTTCTTC. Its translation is CASSPPGGDEQFF. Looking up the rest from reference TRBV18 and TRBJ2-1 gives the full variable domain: NAGVMQNPRHLVRRRGQEARLRCSPMKGHSHVYWYRQLPEEGLKFMVYLQKENIIDESGMPKERFSAEFPKEGPSILRIQQVVRGDSAAYFCASSPPGGDEQFFGPGTRLTVL.

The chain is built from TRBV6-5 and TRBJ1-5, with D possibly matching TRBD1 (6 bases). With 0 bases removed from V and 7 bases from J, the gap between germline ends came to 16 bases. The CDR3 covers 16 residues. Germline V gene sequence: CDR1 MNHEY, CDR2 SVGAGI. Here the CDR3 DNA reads TGTGCCAGCAGTTACTCGAGCGGGGGGCCGGAACAGCCCCAGCATTTT. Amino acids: CASSYSSGGPEQPQHF.

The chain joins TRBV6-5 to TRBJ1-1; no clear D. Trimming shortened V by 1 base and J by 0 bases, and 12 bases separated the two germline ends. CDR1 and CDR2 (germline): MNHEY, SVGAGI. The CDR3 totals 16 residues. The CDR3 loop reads CASSYFGFAMNTEAFF. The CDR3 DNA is TGTGCCAGCAGTTACTTCGGTTTCGCGATGAACACTGAAGCTTTCTTT.

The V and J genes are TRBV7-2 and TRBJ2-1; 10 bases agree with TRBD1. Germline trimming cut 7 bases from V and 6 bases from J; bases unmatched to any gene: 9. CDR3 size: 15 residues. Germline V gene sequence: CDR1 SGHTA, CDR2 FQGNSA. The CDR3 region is CASNDRDRGGNEQFF. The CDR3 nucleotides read TGTGCCAGCAACGACCGGGACAGGGGCGGCAATGAGCAGTTCTTC.

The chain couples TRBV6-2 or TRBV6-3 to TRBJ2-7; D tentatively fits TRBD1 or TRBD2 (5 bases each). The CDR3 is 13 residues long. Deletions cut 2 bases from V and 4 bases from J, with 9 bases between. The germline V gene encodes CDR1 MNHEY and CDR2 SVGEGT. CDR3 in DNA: TGTGCCAGCAGTTACGGGACCATTTACGAGCAGTACTTC. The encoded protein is CASSYGTIYEQYF.

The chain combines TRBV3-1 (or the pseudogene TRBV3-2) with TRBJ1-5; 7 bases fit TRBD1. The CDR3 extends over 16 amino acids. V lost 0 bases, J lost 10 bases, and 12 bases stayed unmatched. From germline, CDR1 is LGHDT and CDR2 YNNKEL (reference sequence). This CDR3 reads CASSQDKGRGDQPQHF. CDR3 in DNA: TGTGCCAGCAGCCAAGATAAGGGCAGGGGGGACCAACCCCAGCATTTT.

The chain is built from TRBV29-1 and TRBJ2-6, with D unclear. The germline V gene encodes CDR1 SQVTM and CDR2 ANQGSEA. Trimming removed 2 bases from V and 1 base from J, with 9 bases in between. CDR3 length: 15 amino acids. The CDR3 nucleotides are TGCAGCGTTGAACTTATGAGATCTGGGGCCAACGTCCTGACTTTC. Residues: CSVELMRSGANVLTF.

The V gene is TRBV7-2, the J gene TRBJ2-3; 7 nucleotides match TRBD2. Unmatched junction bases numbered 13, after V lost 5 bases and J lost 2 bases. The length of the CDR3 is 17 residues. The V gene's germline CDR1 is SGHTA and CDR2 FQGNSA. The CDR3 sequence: CASSQRAGRGYTDTQYF. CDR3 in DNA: TGTGCCAGCAGCCAACGAGCGGGGAGGGGATACACAGATACGCAGTATTTT. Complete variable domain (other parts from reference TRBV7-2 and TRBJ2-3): GAGVSQSPSNKVTEKGKDVELRCDPISGHTALYWYRQSLGQGLEFLIYFQGNSAPDKSGLPSDRFSAERTGGSVSTLTIQRTQQEDSAVYLCASSQRAGRGYTDTQYFGPGTRLTVL.

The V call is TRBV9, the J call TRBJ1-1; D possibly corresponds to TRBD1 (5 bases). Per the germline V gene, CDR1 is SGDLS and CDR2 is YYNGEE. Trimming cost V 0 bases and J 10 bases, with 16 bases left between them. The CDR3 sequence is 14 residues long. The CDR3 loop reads CASSVDDSASGAFF. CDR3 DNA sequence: TGTGCCAGCAGCGTAGATGACAGCGCCAGTGGAGCTTTCTTT.

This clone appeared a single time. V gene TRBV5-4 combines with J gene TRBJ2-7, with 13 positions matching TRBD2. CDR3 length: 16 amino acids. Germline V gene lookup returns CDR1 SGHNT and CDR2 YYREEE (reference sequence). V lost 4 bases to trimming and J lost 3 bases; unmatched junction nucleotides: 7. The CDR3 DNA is TGTGCCAGCAGCCCCGGGACTAGCGGGATAGGCTACGAGCAGTACTTC. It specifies CASSPGTSGIGYEQYF.

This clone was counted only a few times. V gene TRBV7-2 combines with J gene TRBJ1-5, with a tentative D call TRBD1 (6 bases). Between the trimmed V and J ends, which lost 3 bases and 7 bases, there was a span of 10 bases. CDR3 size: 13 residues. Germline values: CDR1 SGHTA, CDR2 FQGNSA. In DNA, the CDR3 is TGTGCCAGCAGCTTTGACAGGCAGCAGCCCCAGCATTTT. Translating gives CASSFDRQQPQHF.

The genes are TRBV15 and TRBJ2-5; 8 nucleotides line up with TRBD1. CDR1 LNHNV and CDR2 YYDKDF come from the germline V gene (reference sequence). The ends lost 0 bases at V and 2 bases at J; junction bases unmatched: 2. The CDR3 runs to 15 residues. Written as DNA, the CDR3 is TGTGCCACCAGCAGAGATAGACAGGGGCAAGAGACCCAGTACTTC. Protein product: CATSRDRQGQETQYF.

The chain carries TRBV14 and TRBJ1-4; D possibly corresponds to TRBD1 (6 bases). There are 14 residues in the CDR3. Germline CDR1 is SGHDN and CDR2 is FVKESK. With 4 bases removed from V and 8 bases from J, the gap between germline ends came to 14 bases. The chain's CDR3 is CASSRQGTGEKLFF. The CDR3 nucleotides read TGTGCCAGCAGCCGTCAGGGGACGGGAGAAAAACTGTTTTTT.

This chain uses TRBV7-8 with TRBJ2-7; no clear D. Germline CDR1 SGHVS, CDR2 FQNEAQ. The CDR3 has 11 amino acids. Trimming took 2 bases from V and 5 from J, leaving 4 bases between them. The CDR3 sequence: CASSLMDEQYF. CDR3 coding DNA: TGTGCCAGCAGCTTAATGGACGAGCAGTACTTC.

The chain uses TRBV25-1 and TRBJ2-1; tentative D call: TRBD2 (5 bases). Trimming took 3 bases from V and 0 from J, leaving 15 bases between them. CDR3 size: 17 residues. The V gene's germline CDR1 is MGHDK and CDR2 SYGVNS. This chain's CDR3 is CASSDRVGLSSYNEQFF. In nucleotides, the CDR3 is TGTGCCAGCAGTGATCGGGTCGGACTGAGCTCCTACAATGAGCAGTTCTTC.

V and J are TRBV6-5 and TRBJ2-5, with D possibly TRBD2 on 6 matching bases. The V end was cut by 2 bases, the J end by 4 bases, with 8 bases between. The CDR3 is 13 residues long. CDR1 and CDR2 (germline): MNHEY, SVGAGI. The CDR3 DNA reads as TGTGCCAGCAGTTACCTGGAGGGAGAGACCCAGTACTTC. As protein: CASSYLEGETQYF.

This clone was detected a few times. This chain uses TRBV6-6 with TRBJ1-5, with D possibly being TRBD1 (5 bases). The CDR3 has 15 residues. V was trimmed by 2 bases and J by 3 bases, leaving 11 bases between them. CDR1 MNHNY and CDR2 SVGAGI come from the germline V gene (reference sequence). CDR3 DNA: TGTGCCAGCAGTTACGGAGACAGCATCAATCAGCCCCAGCATTTT. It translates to CASSYGDSINQPQHF.

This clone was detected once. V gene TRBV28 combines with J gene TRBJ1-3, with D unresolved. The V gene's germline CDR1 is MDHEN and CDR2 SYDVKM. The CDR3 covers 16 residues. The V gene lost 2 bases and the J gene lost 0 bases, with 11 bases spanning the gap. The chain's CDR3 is CASSLGQKSSGNTIYF. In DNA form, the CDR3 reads TGTGCCAGCAGTTTAGGGCAAAAGAGCTCTGGAAACACCATATATTTT.

The CDR3 coding sequence is TGTGCCAGCAGCCCCATAGCGGGAGGGGAGCAGTACTTC. Amino acids: CASSPIAGGEQYF. The chain carries TRBV11-3 and TRBJ2-7; TRBD2 matches at 11 bases. V was pared by 5 bases and J by 7 bases, with 4 bases of the junction left unmatched. Per the germline V gene, CDR1 is SGHNT and CDR2 is YENEEA. This CDR3 has 13 amino acids.

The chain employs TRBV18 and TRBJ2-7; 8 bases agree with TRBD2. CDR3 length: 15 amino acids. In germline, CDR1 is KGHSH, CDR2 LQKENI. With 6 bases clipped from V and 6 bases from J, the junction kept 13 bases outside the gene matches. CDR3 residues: CASSPRQGGGFEQYF. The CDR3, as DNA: TGTGCCAGCTCCCCCAGGCAGGGCGGGGGGTTCGAGCAGTACTTC.

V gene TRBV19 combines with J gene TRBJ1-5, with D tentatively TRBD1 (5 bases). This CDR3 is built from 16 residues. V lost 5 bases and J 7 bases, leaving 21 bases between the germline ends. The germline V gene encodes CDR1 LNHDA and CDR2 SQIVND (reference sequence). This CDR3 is CASSVPGLGVEQPQHF. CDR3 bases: TGTGCCAGTAGTGTCCCGGGACTGGGGGTTGAGCAGCCCCAGCATTTT.

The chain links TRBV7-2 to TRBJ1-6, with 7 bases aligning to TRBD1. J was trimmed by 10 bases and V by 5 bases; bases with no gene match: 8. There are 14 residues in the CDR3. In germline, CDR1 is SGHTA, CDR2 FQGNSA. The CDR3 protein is CASSIQGKGSPLHF. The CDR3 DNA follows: TGTGCCAGCAGCATACAGGGGAAGGGCTCACCCCTCCACTTT. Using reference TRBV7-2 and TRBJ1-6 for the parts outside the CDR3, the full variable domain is GAGVSQSPSNKVTEKGKDVELRCDPISGHTALYWYRQSLGQGLEFLIYFQGNSAPDKSGLPSDRFSAERTGGSVSTLTIQRTQQEDSAVYLCASSIQGKGSPLHFGNGTRLTVT.